This T cell receptor beta chain was sequenced in a study of T-cell memory formation after mild COVID-19. Constant-segment-primed 5'RACE gave TCR alpha and TCR beta cDNA libraries with sample barcodes and UMIs. TCRdb reanalysed the 5' RACE reads using MiXCR and keeps one entry per CDR3 protein. The sample yields around 500,000 distinct CDR3 sequences, around a sixth seen once. The CDR3 spans 13 residues. The V gene lost 10 bases and the J gene lost 8 bases, with 18 bases spanning the gap. CDR1 is SNHLY, CDR2 FYNNEI, per germline. Concerning this clonotype itself: The antigen remains unidentified.

Whole-study findings and limits: From day 15 to 85, contracting clones were balanced between CD4 and CD8, whereas later expanders leaned toward CD4+. Within pre-infection memory, some responding clones were found, suggesting cross-reactive memory joined. For contracting clones, CD4+ ones sat mainly in CM and EM, CD8+ in EMRA.

The specimen sequenced was PBMCs or a T cell subset sorted from them (not recorded which). This TCR came from an adult woman who had mild COVID-19 (a few samples of this study predate the infection). Cell type and time point are not known. This chain joins TRBV2 and TRBJ2-1; D is unclear. Here the CDR3 reads CATTGQTADEQFF. The CDR3 nucleotides are TGTGCCACTACCGGGCAGACCGCGGATGAGCAGTTCTTC.